Listed below are T cell receptor beta chains from one sample, sequenced in a study of regulatory and conventional T cells in RAG deficiency. TCRdb keeps only in-frame clones here, not all; method: immunoSEQ multiplex PCR. The sample lists over 10,000 clones, 94% occurring once. These same records also appear under a second study, on regulatory T cells.

Sequencing input: CD127- CD25+ CD4+ Tregs sorted from blood. All receptors derive from a human donor in good health. Each CDR3 is given with its conserved first and last residue. The D gene is left open where the match is weak. Rows may omit the clone size; those that give it use once, few, many or a size class.

j_call clone_size v_call d_call cdr3_nt cdr3_aa
TRBJ1-2 NA TRBV15 NA TGTGCCACCCAAGAGGGAACCCGCGGTCACTATGGCTACACCTTC CATQEGTRGHYGYTF
TRBJ2-6 NA TRBV9 NA TGTGCCAGCAGCGTAGGGTGGGGGCCTGGGGCCAACGTCCTGACTTTC CASSVGWGPGANVLTF
TRBJ2-1 NA TRBV5-1 TRBD2 TGCGCCAGCAGCTCAATTCTGAGCGGGGGGGCGTATGAGCAGTTCTTC CASSSILSGGAYEQFF
TRBJ1-2 NA TRBV9 TRBD1 TGTGCCAGCAGCGTAGCTGGGACAGGGCTGCGGGATCGCTATGGCTACACCTTC CASSVAGTGLRDRYGYTF
TRBJ1-1 once TRBV6-5 NA TGTGCCAGCAGTTACGGGAGGGGACGGGCTTTCTTT CASSYGRGRAFF
TRBJ1-2 NA TRBV5-6 TRBD1 TGTGCCAGCAGCTTGGCCTGGGACAGGGGGCCACAGGGCTATGGCTACACCTTC CASSLAWDRGPQGYGYTF
TRBJ2-3 NA TRBV4-1 NA TGCGCCAGCAGAGAAGGCAGGGCAGATACGCAGTATTTT CASREGRADTQYF
TRBJ2-2 NA TRBV7-3 NA TGTGCCAGCAGCCCGGCCGGGGATTACACCGGGGAGCTGTTTTTT CASSPAGDYTGELFF
TRBJ2-3 NA TRBV5-4 TRBD1 TGTGCCAGCAGCTCACACCGGGACAGGGGGCTTGGTACGCAGTATTTT CASSSHRDRGLGTQYF
TRBJ1-3 NA TRBV28 TRBD1 TGTGCCAGCAGGCATCCAAGGACAGGCTTAATCTCTGGAAACACCATATATTTT CASRHPRTGLISGNTIYF
TRBJ2-1 NA TRBV5-1 NA TGCGCCAGCAGCTTGGCCGCAGGCTACCCAGGAGGGCCGTTCTTC CASSLAAGYPGGPFF
TRBJ2-1 once TRBV15 TRBD2 TGTGCCACCAGCAGAGGGCTAGCGGGGGGGTACAATGAGCAGTTCTTC CATSRGLAGGYNEQFF
TRBJ2-7 NA TRBV2 NA TGTGCCAGCAGAGTGCCCCGGGACAAGGAGTACTTC CASRVPRDKEYF
TRBJ2-1 NA TRBV5-8 NA TGTGCCAGCAGCTCGCTGTTTGGGAGCTCCTACAATGAGCAGTTCTTC CASSSLFGSSYNEQFF
TRBJ2-5 NA TRBV11-2 NA TGTGCCAGCAGCTTACGGATCTGGGGTGAGGGAGAGACCCAGTACTTC CASSLRIWGEGETQYF
TRBJ1-3 NA TRBV5-1 NA TGCGCCAGCAGCTTAACCGGGACACTTCACTCTGGAAACACCATATATTTT CASSLTGTLHSGNTIYF
TRBJ2-2 NA TRBV14 NA TGTGCCAGCAGCCAAGTCGTCCCCGGGGAGCTGTTTTTT CASSQVVPGELFF
TRBJ2-2 NA TRBV9 TRBD2 TGTGCCAGCAGCCCCCAACTAGCGGGGGGGATCACCGGGGAGCTGTTTTTT CASSPQLAGGITGELFF
TRBJ1-1 once TRBV18 TRBD1 TGTGCCAGCTCGCCCTGGACAGGGCTGAACACTGAAGCTTTCTTT CASSPWTGLNTEAFF
TRBJ2-7 NA TRBV18 NA TGTGCCAGCTCACCACCCCTAGTAGCCCCCTACGAGCAGTACTTC CASSPPLVAPYEQYF
TRBJ2-1 NA TRBV9 TRBD2 TGTGCCAGCAGCCCCGGGGGGGCCGTCTACAATGAGCAGTTCTTC CASSPGGAVYNEQFF
TRBJ1-2 NA TRBV5-1 NA TGCGCCAGCAGCTTTACCAGTAACTATGGCTACACCTTC CASSFTSNYGYTF
TRBJ2-7 once TRBV2 NA TGTGCCAGCAGTCTCGACTGGTACGAGCAGTACTTC CASSLDWYEQYF
TRBJ1-2 NA TRBV30 NA TGTGCCTGGAGTGTCCCCCCCGGGGGCTACACCTTC CAWSVPPGGYTF
TRBJ2-1 NA TRBV19 TRBD2 TGTGCCAGTAGTATTTCGGGGGGGCCGCAGAGTGAGCAGTTCTTC CASSISGGPQSEQFF